This paragraph reports one T cell receptor beta chain. The same CDR3 also results from other DNA sequences found in this sample. The germline CDR1 and CDR2 sequences are SGHDN and FVKESK. The CDR3 runs 13 residues. The V gene end was trimmed by 4 bases and the J gene end by 4 bases; junction bases not matched to a gene: 1. Assay: immunoSEQ multiplex PCR; the TCRdb copy retains only in-frame clones and omits some. The table records hundreds of thousands of clones, nearly 95% of them present only once. This sample is part of a study of shared clonotypes between healthy human individuals. The naive CD8 fraction comprised CD45RO-negative cells positively selected for CCR7 and excluded terminally differentiated effector memory CD45RA+ cells.

The TCR comes from a man under 40 in good health. The sample comprised naive CD8+ T cells sorted from blood. This chain links TRBV14 with TRBJ2-7; 10 bases line up with TRBD1. CDR3 loop: CASSLGQGYEQYF. Written as DNA, the CDR3 is TGTGCCAGCAGCCTGGGACAGGGGTACGAGCAGTACTTC.